This T cell receptor beta chain comes out of a study of shared clonotypes between healthy human individuals (dated by TCRdb to between 2020 and 2021). Broadly, across the study: The cohort included a few men and two women between 18 and 49 years of age. To estimate repertoire size and how much clonotype sharing occurs between individuals, the study deeply sequenced the blood TCR repertoires of roughly 5 healthy adults. Each donor's leukapheresis produced roughly between roughly 0.94 and 9.5 billion PBMCs. For each donor, CD4 naive and CD4 memory were each given three plates, CD8 naive was given two plates, and CD8 memory was given one plate. Different laboratories and diverse techniques were used to prepare libraries and sequence TCR repertoires, to increase sequencing depth and limit assay-specific biases. Results the study describes overall, beyond this receptor: Sharing across several donors was observed for around 5% of naive CD4, over 3% of naive CD8, 2% to 2.5% of memory CD4, and around 0.4% of memory CD8 clonotypes. Even with the large sequencing depth, rarefaction of the sorted-subset datasets indicated that sequencing was incomplete. Sampling was restricted to blood, and TCR repertoires in tissue are likely to differ from TCR repertoires in blood. Because the study included only a small number of donors, the genetic and exposure-history diversity represented was limited. Naive subsets generally had larger estimated clonotype richness than memory subsets. Pairwise subsampling indicated that sequencing depth was expected to affect the degree of clonotype sharing among donors. Clonotypes shared by all four sorted-subset donors showed higher generation probabilities than non-shared clonotypes.

TCR CDR3 regions were amplified from genomic DNA by multiplex PCR using the deep immunoSEQ assay. Genomic DNA extracted from each cell subset was distributed evenly over all wells of several immunoSEQ 96-well plates, and each plate served as one replicate. For sorted subsets, around 200 ng genomic DNA, equal to about 30,000 T cell genomes, was loaded into each replicate PCR. Purified libraries were quantified with a Qubit 3.0 fluorometer, sized on a Bioanalyzer 2100, and re-quantified with the KAPA Library Quantification kit. Each immunoSEQ 96-well plate was sequenced on its own single-read 150-cycle Illumina NextSeq 550 flow cell. The authors' analysis ran thus. Because only junctional sequences without quality scores were contained in the immunoSEQ output, filtering matching that applied to full-length reads could not be performed. Sequences were annotated with PyIR, a Python wrapper for IgBLAST v1.9, and V/J genes and CDR3 were assigned using IMGT germline references. Reads were filtered out if the reads had weak V/J assignments (E-value above 1e-6), no CDR3, stop codons, out-of-frame junctions, or ambiguous translated residues. V3J clonotypes were defined by identical inferred V gene, J gene, and CDR3 amino acid sequence. Percentage overlap between repertoires was calculated by dividing the number of shared unique clonotypes by the size of the smaller repertoire. Three approaches were used to assess repertoire richness: RTK rarefaction, the Chao1 estimator, and Recon v2.1 estimates of unobserved clonotypes. Generation probabilities for all TCRbeta clonotypes obtained by the gDNA method from a few donors were computed using OLGA. TCRdb took this table from immuneACCESS and kept in-frame rearrangements with V and J called. Such tables lack part of the clones; where checked against another copy, unresolved V genes explain under half of the gap, and the rest is unexplained. V, J and clone size are taken as reported in that table, and D and trimming were inferred from the DNA itself. Recorded for this sample are about 2.1 million clones; around 95% of them occurred a single time. The top ten clonotypes cover approximately 1.7% of the sample.

Notes on this clone: Its cognate antigen has yet to be identified. No base quality information exists; no much larger clone differs at one position.

CD8 naive samples were CD45RO-negative cells positively selected for CCR7, giving a CD45RA+CCR7+ population that excluded TemRA cells. Donors were healthy HIV-negative adults with no recently reported acute infections or vaccinations. Every donor was a Caucasian adult living in Nashville, Tennessee, USA. After blood collection by leukapheresis, PBMCs were isolated using Ficoll-Histopaque density gradient centrifugation and then cryopreserved in the vapor phase of liquid nitrogen. Analytical flow cytometry was used to check the purity and quantity of each magnetically sorted T cell population. Genomic DNA was isolated from each sorted fraction and quantified by UV absorbance on a Nanodrop 2000c. There are 14 amino acids in the CDR3, from cysteine to phenylalanine inclusive. Only CDR3 DNA remains: 42 bases, in frame from the first base. The germline V gene encodes CDR1 MDHEN and CDR2 SYDVKM. V lost 2 bases and J lost 2 bases; the stretch between them is 10 bases long.

This chain joins TRBV28 to TRBJ2-7, with the D gene call left open. The sample comprised naive CD8+ T cells from PBMCs. The sample's cell subset or site label, decoded: CD45RA+CCR7+. The origin of this receptor is a man between 18 and 35 years old in good health. Some clones in this sample may be carry-over from other donors' samples. The CDR3 sequence is CASSLTDAAYEQYF. The nucleotide sequence is TGTGCCAGCAGTTTAACGGATGCGGCCTACGAGCAGTACTTC.